This T cell receptor (beta chain) is from a study of blood T cell repertoires in COVID-19. Across the study: The United States, Italy and Spain were the sources of the acute and convalescent COVID-19 samples.

This table comes from immunoSEQ multiplex PCR, and its TCRdb copy is limited to in-frame clones, with some not included. This sample has fewer than 90,000 clones; more than 80% occur once, and the top ten carry less than 7.5%. The source is a woman of 80 years or more with active COVID-19. The sample was peripheral blood.

This chain's CDR3 is CASSQDRTSGMFYEQYF. CDR3 DNA sequence: TGCGCCAGCAGCCAAGATCGGACTAGCGGGATGTTCTACGAGCAGTACTTC. The rearrangement joins TRBV4-3 to TRBJ2-7; 12 nucleotides align to TRBD2. CDR1 is LGHNA and CDR2 is YSLEER in the germline V gene. The CDR3 is 17 amino acids. After removal of 0 bases from V and 3 bases from J, the junction contained 6 bases not matched to a gene.